This TCR beta chain came from a study of cytomegalovirus exposure and HLA in healthy donors. V lost 6 bases, J lost 0 bases, and 13 bases lay in between. In germline, CDR1 is SGHVS, CDR2 FQNEAQ. This CDR3 contains 15 residues. When sampled, the donors appeared nominally healthy, though they likely had unrecorded immune exposures. PCR used 60 Vbeta primers and 13 Jbeta primers. TCRdb's table, derived via immunoSEQ multiplex PCR, lists solely in-frame clones and lacks some. This sample has over 150,000 clones; around 76% occur once, and the top ten carry over 1.3%. The clonotype comes from a man aged 55 to 70 in good health and CMV-seronegative. Sequenced material: PBMCs. The chain recombines TRBV7-8 with TRBJ2-3; TRBD2 is a possible D gene (5 bases). CDR3 sequence reads: CASSLYGGSTDTQYF. The CDR3 region has the DNA TGTGCCAGCAGTCTATACGGCGGGAGCACAGATACGCAGTATTTT.